A single sample is the source of the 20 T cell receptor beta chains below, sequenced in a study of T cell responses to AZD1222 COVID-19 vaccine. TCRdb's copy holds only in-frame clones and misses some; the assay was immunoSEQ multiplex PCR. Of 180,000 or so clones listed, approximately 89% are singletons. This specimen consisted of peripheral blood, obtained 28 days after the second AZD1222 dose. The receptors derive from an adult who received the AZD1222 COVID-19 vaccine.

This chain uses TRBV11-2 with TRBJ1-5; D might be TRBD1 (5 bases). The CDR3 contains 15 residues. Looked up from germline, CDR1 is SGHAT and CDR2 is FQNNGV. Trimming took 4 bases from V and 2 from J, leaving 12 bases between them. CDR3 nucleotides: TGTGCCAGCAGCTACAAAGGGGACCGCAATCAGCCCCAGCATTTT. This codes for CASSYKGDRNQPQHF.

This sequence joins TRBV7-9 and TRBJ2-5; the D gene is possibly TRBD1 (5 bases). Germline CDR1 SEHNR, CDR2 FQNEAQ (reference sequence). The CDR3 runs 14 residues. Trimming shortened V by 2 bases and J by 5 bases, and 12 bases separated the two germline ends. The CDR3 bases are TGTGCCAGCAGCTTAACAGGAGACTCGGAGACCCAGTACTTC. It yields the protein CASSLTGDSETQYF.

This clone came up a few times. The rearrangement uses TRBV7-8 and TRBJ1-2; TRBD1 might be the D (6 bases). CDR3 length: 17 residues. Trimming stripped 0 bases from V and 1 base from J, with 15 bases between. Germline CDR1 and CDR2: SGHVS and FQNEAQ. The CDR3 spells CASSLARGQGFNYGYTF. CDR3 sequence (DNA): TGTGCCAGCAGCTTAGCGAGAGGTCAGGGGTTTAACTATGGCTACACCTTC.

The chain is built from TRBV29-1 and TRBJ2-1, with 8 bases matching TRBD1. This CDR3 is built from 13 residues. Germline V CDR1 and CDR2: SQVTM, ANQGSEA. The V and J ends lost 6 bases and 5 bases, in that order; junction bases with no gene match: 6. The CDR3 here is CSVTKQGDNEQFF. In nucleotides, the CDR3 is TGCAGCGTCACAAAACAGGGGGACAATGAGCAGTTCTTC.

This chain connects TRBV3-1 (or the pseudogene TRBV3-2) to TRBJ2-2; 9 bases agree with TRBD2. Germline loops: CDR1 LGHDT, CDR2 YNNKEL (reference sequence). The V segment lost 5 bases and the J segment 3 bases; nucleotides outside the gene matches: 10. The CDR3 consists of 17 residues. The CDR3: CASSLSRGLAYTGELFF. The CDR3 nucleotides are TGTGCCAGCAGCTTATCCAGGGGACTAGCCTACACCGGGGAGCTGTTTTTT.

Only one count was recorded for this clone. The gene calls are TRBV4-1 and TRBJ2-7; D is possibly TRBD1 (6 bases). The V end lost 6 bases, the J end lost 7 bases, and 16 bases lay between the germline ends. CDR3 length: 13 residues. CDR1 and CDR2 (germline): MGHRA, YSYEKL. CDR3 in amino acids: CASRPDRSLEQYF. As DNA, the CDR3 is TGCGCCAGCAGACCTGACAGGTCCCTGGAGCAGTACTTC.

The V call is TRBV4-3, the J call TRBJ2-5; weak D call: TRBD2 (6 bases). The length of the CDR3 is 15 residues. Germline CDR1 and CDR2: LGHNA and YSLEER. Deletions cut 0 bases from V and 5 bases from J, with 13 bases between. Here the CDR3 reads CASSQDKTRRETQYF. In DNA form, the CDR3 reads TGCGCCAGCAGCCAAGATAAGACTAGACGGGAGACCCAGTACTTC.

The chain links TRBV7-9 to TRBJ2-5; a possible D gene is TRBD1 (6 bases). V gave up 6 bases and J gave up 2 bases, with 7 bases separating them. Per the germline V gene, CDR1 is SEHNR and CDR2 is FQNEAQ (reference sequence). The length of the CDR3 is 12 residues. CDR3 region: CASSGQQETQYF. The CDR3 DNA reads as TGTGCCAGCAGTGGACAGCAAGAGACCCAGTACTTC.

The chain uses TRBV19 and TRBJ1-1; 7 bases agree with TRBD1. CDR1 is LNHDA and CDR2 is SQIVND in the germline V gene (reference sequence). With 4 bases clipped from V and 5 bases from J, the junction kept 7 bases outside the gene matches. The CDR3 consists of 14 residues. The CDR3 spells CASSRYRGSTEAFF. The DNA for the CDR3 is TGTGCCAGTAGTAGGTACAGGGGTAGTACTGAAGCTTTCTTT.

The rearrangement links TRBV9 to TRBJ2-1, with a possible D match to TRBD1 (6 bases). CDR1 and CDR2 (germline): SGDLS, YYNGEE. The CDR3 covers 16 residues. V was shortened by 2 bases and J by 3 bases, with 15 bases between the two germline ends. CDR3 residues: CASSVLMRGSYNEQFF. DNA for the CDR3: TGTGCCAGCAGCGTTTTGATGAGGGGGAGCTACAATGAGCAGTTCTTC.

The CDR3 is CASSWNPGELFF. CDR3 DNA sequence: TGTGCCAGCAGCTGGAATCCCGGGGAGCTGTTTTTT. This chain uses TRBV11-2 with TRBJ2-2; D gene ambiguous. The CDR3 runs to 12 residues. The V and J ends lost 4 bases and 6 bases respectively, with 6 bases between them. The germline gives CDR1 SGHAT, CDR2 FQNNGV.

The rearrangement joins TRBV27 to TRBJ2-1; D call uncertain. Germline V gives CDR1 MNHEY, CDR2 SMNVEV (reference sequence). The CDR3 loop spans 13 amino acids. Trimming removed 6 bases at V and 4 bases at J, with 10 bases between. CDR3 bases: TGTGCCAGCAGCCCTGTCCGGTACAATGAGCAGTTCTTC. Protein product: CASSPVRYNEQFF.

A remark on this clone: This CDR3 is also generated by other DNA sequences in the sample. This sequence joins TRBV5-1 and TRBJ1-1; a possible D gene is TRBD1 (6 bases). Germline V gene sequence: CDR1 SGHRS, CDR2 YFSETQ. V was pared by 2 bases and J by 2 bases, with 10 bases between. CDR3 length: 14 residues. The CDR3 DNA reads TGCGCCAGCAGCTTAGGGGGTCGAAACACTGAAGCTTTCTTT. Protein sequence: CASSLGGRNTEAFF.

The rearrangement links TRBV7-6 to TRBJ2-1; D remains ambiguous. Germline values: CDR1 SGHVS, CDR2 FNYEAQ. This CDR3 is 14 amino acids long. The V end was cut by 5 bases, the J end by 6 bases, with 14 bases between. As DNA, the CDR3 is TGTGCCAGCAGCGTGGGCCGAGTCCCCAATGAGCAGTTCTTC. Translating gives CASSVGRVPNEQFF.

The chain has TRBV5-1 and TRBJ2-7; 7 nucleotides line up with TRBD2. In germline, CDR1 is SGHRS, CDR2 YFSETQ. The CDR3 length is 15 residues. J lost 1 base, V lost 4 bases, and 8 bases had no gene match. The CDR3 DNA is TGCGCCAGCAGCACTGCTAGCGGAGAATCCTACGAGCAGTACTTC. Translation gives CASSTASGESYEQYF.

V and J are TRBV20-1 and TRBJ2-2; possibly TRBD2 for D (5 bases). Germline lookup yields CDR1 DFQATT and CDR2 SNEGSKA (reference sequence). The CDR3 contains 11 residues. CDR3 in DNA: TGCAGCGTCGGTCGAGGGGGGGAGCTGTTTTTT. This codes for CSVGRGGELFF.

The V call is TRBV7-8, the J call TRBJ1-1, with D possibly matching TRBD1 (5 bases). This CDR3 is built from 19 residues. V dropped 2 bases and J dropped 4 bases, with 26 bases sitting between them. Germline CDR1 SGHVS, CDR2 FQNEAQ. DNA of the CDR3: TGTGCCAGCAGCTTATATCTGCGGACGGGCGACTCGAGGGGCACTGAAGCTTTCTTT. As protein: CASSLYLRTGDSRGTEAFF.

The CDR3 DNA sequence: TGTGCCAGTAGCCCAACAGGGGGCTACGAGCAGTACTTC. Its translation is CASSPTGGYEQYF. V is TRBV19 and J is TRBJ2-7; 8 nucleotides line up with TRBD1. The germline V gene encodes CDR1 LNHDA and CDR2 SQIVND (reference sequence). The CDR3 is made up of 13 amino acids. Unmatched junction bases numbered 4, after V lost 6 bases and J lost 3 bases.

The chain employs TRBV6-2 or TRBV6-3 and TRBJ2-1; perhaps TRBD1 as D (6 bases). The CDR3 extends over 16 amino acids. Trimming cost V 5 bases and J 6 bases, with 20 bases left between them. Per the germline V gene, CDR1 is MNHEY and CDR2 is SVGEGT. CDR3 in DNA: TGTGCCAGCAGTACCCGAGTGGACAGACTTATCAATGAGCAGTTCTTC. It specifies CASSTRVDRLINEQFF.

The rearrangement links TRBV2 to TRBJ1-2; 8 bases line up with TRBD1. V lost 7 bases to trimming and J lost 2 bases; unmatched junction nucleotides: 9. Germline assignment: CDR1 SNHLY and CDR2 FYNNEI. The CDR3 consists of 15 residues. This chain's CDR3 is CASTRGGQGNYGYTF. CDR3 bases: TGTGCCAGCACCCGAGGAGGACAGGGCAACTATGGCTACACCTTC.